The next 8 T cell receptor beta chains were all read from a single sample in a study of blood T cell repertoires in COVID-19. Sequencing was performed with immunoSEQ multiplex PCR; in TCRdb, only in-frame clones are kept and a portion is missing. Of approximately 70,000 clones listed, around two thirds are singletons. Source material: PBMCs or T cells enriched from blood (not recorded which). Source of these receptors: a woman in her sixties who had been exposed to COVID-19.

The sample holds a few counts of this clone. The chain has TRBV14 and TRBJ2-3, with D maybe TRBD1 (6 bases). The V and J ends lost 1 base and 2 bases respectively, with 19 bases between them. The germline V gene encodes CDR1 SGHDN and CDR2 FVKESK. This CDR3 region has 18 residues. CDR3 in DNA: TGTGCCAGCAGCCAAGGGGTCGCTGTGGACAGAACCACAGATACGCAGTATTTT. It is translated as CASSQGVAVDRTTDTQYF.

The CDR3 nucleotides read TGTGCCACCGGGACACCGAACACCGGGGAGCTGTTTTTT. Amino acids: CATGTPNTGELFF. The chain is built from TRBV24-1 and TRBJ2-2; tentatively, D is TRBD1 (6 bases). Trimming left V 9 bases short and J 0 bases short, with 7 bases between. Germline lookup yields CDR1 KGHDR and CDR2 SFDVKD. The CDR3 runs to 13 residues.

V usage is TRBV5-5 and J usage is TRBJ1-1; no definite D call. The germline V gene has CDR1 SGHKS and CDR2 YYEKEE (reference sequence). CDR3 size: 12 residues. The V and J ends lost 1 base and 3 bases respectively, with 4 bases between them. DNA of the CDR3: TGTGCCAGCAGCTTGTCAGACACTGAAGCTTTCTTT. It specifies CASSLSDTEAFF.

The chain is built from TRBV19 and TRBJ2-1; D perhaps matches TRBD1 (5 bases). The germline CDR1 and CDR2 sequences are LNHDA and SQIVND (reference sequence). V was cut by 7 bases and J by 4 bases, with 11 bases left in between. The CDR3 totals 13 residues. CDR3 in DNA: TGTGCCAGTACGCACAGGAATTACAATGAGCAGTTCTTC. Its protein product is CASTHRNYNEQFF.

The chain has TRBV2 and TRBJ2-4; D possibly corresponds to TRBD1 (5 bases). V lost 5 bases and J 11 bases, leaving 13 bases between the germline ends. This CDR3 region has 12 residues. Germline CDR1 SNHLY, CDR2 FYNNEI. The CDR3 sequence is CASSPQGSVQYF. CDR3 coding DNA: TGTGCCAGCAGTCCCCAGGGATCCGTTCAGTACTTC.

The gene calls are TRBV6-5 and TRBJ1-2; D is unresolved. The CDR3 has 11 amino acids. Germline CDR1 is MNHEY and CDR2 is SVGAGI. V was clipped by 6 bases and J by 2 bases, with 4 bases between them. In DNA form, the CDR3 reads TGTGCCAGCAGGAGAAACTATGGCTACACCTTC. Translation: CASRRNYGYTF.

The chain couples TRBV11-2 to TRBJ1-1, with 9 nucleotides matching TRBD1. Per germline, CDR1 SGHAT and CDR2 FQNNGV. CDR3 size: 19 residues. V was clipped by 1 base and J by 4 bases; unmatched bases: 16. The CDR3: CASSLARIGTGQRGTEAFF. CDR3 DNA sequence: TGTGCCAGCAGCTTAGCCAGAATTGGGACAGGGCAGAGGGGCACTGAAGCTTTCTTT.

V gene TRBV28 combines with J gene TRBJ2-1; TRBD2 matches at 13 bases. CDR1 MDHEN and CDR2 SYDVKM come from the germline V gene. The CDR3 runs to 16 residues. The V and J ends lost 6 bases and 7 bases, in that order; junction bases with no gene match: 9. The CDR3 nucleotides are TGTGCCAGCAGACCACTAGCGGGAGGGCCGGTGAATGAGCAGTTCTTC. This translates into CASRPLAGGPVNEQFF.